These 21 T cell receptor beta chains originate from one sample sequenced in a study of blood T cells in healthy people across ages. A second PCR of roughly 7 to 11 cycles used a sample-barcoded 5' primer and a J-beta primer mix. MiXCR was run by TCRdb on the 5' RACE reads, yielding one entry per CDR3 protein. The sample holds 800,000 or so distinct CDR3 sequences, about 62% seen once. The material sequenced was blood. These receptors came from a man aged 25 to 40 in good health.

As DNA, the CDR3 is TGCGCCAGCAGCTTGGGGGGCGATGCGACCCAGTACTTC. It yields the protein CASSLGGDATQYF. The rearrangement joins TRBV5-1 to TRBJ2-5, with D perhaps TRBD1 (5 bases). Germline V gives CDR1 SGHRS, CDR2 YFSETQ. Trimming removed 0 bases from V and 7 bases from J, with 10 bases in between. CDR3 size: 13 residues.

This clonotype appeared a few times. V and J are TRBV15 and TRBJ2-5; D may be TRBD1 (6 bases). Trimming left V 4 bases short and J 3 bases short, with 12 bases between. This CDR3 has 14 amino acids. In germline, CDR1 is LNHNV, CDR2 YYDKDF (reference sequence). The CDR3 region has the DNA TGTGCCACCAGCAACTACAGGGAAAAAGAGACCCAGTACTTC. Translating it yields CATSNYREKETQYF.

The CDR3 DNA reads as TGTGCCAGCACAATAGGGTCCAATGAGCAGTTCTTC. Translating gives CASTIGSNEQFF. The rearrangement links TRBV7-9 to TRBJ2-1; no clear D gene. Trimming took 7 bases from V and 6 from J, leaving 10 bases between them. CDR3 length equals 12 residues. Per the germline V gene, CDR1 is SEHNR and CDR2 is FQNEAQ (reference sequence).

The gene calls are TRBV11-3 and TRBJ2-6; D not resolved. This CDR3 has 16 amino acids. V gave up 3 bases and J gave up 4 bases, with 13 bases separating them. The germline gives CDR1 SGHNT, CDR2 YENEEA. CDR3 in DNA: TGTGCCAGCAGCTTGACATGGGCATCCGGGGCCAACGTCCTGACTTTC. Its translation: CASSLTWASGANVLTF.

V usage is TRBV20-1 and J usage is TRBJ2-4; D possibly corresponds to TRBD1 (6 bases). The CDR3 loop spans 12 amino acids. Germline V gives CDR1 DFQATT, CDR2 SNEGSKA (reference sequence). With 1 base removed from V and 13 bases from J, the gap between germline ends came to 14 bases. CDR3 in amino acids: CSARVDSSSQYF. The CDR3, as DNA: TGCAGTGCTAGAGTGGACAGCTCGTCACAGTACTTC.

This chain links TRBV7-9 with TRBJ2-1, with 8 bases lining up with TRBD1. V was pared by 7 bases and J by 4 bases, with 3 bases of the junction left unmatched. CDR1 and CDR2 (germline): SEHNR, FQNEAQ (reference sequence). The CDR3 is 13 residues long. The CDR3 reads CASTGTGYNEQFF. The CDR3 DNA reads as TGTGCCAGCACCGGGACAGGTTACAATGAGCAGTTCTTC.

Only a few counts were recorded for this clonotype. The gene calls are TRBV28 and TRBJ2-5; 9 bases fit TRBD2. The CDR3 length is 17 residues. V lost 1 base, J lost 1 base, and 7 bases stayed unmatched. CDR1 MDHEN and CDR2 SYDVKM come from the germline V gene. DNA for the CDR3: TGTGCCAGCAGTTTATCCGGGACTAGCAACGGCCAAGAGACCCAGTACTTC. Translation: CASSLSGTSNGQETQYF. Full variable domain (outside the CDR3, taken from reference TRBV28 and TRBJ2-5): DVKVTQSSRYLVKRTGEKVFLECVQDMDHENMFWYRQDPGLGLRLIYFSYDVKMKEKGDIPEGYSVSREKKERFSLILESASTNQTSMYLCASSLSGTSNGQETQYFGPGTRLLVL.

CDR3 in amino acids: CASSQEAPGLADYEQYF. As DNA, the CDR3 is TGCGCCAGCAGCCAAGAGGCTCCCGGGCTAGCGGACTACGAGCAGTACTTC. The chain uses TRBV4-3 and TRBJ2-7, with 7 nucleotides matching TRBD2. J was trimmed by 3 bases and V by 0 bases; bases with no gene match: 11. CDR1 is LGHNA, CDR2 YSLEER, per germline. This CDR3 has 17 amino acids.

The rearrangement joins TRBV4-3 to TRBJ2-5; D may be TRBD1 or TRBD2 (5 bases each). In germline, CDR1 is LGHNA, CDR2 YSLEER. CDR3 size: 16 residues. The V end was cut by 0 bases, the J end by 5 bases, with 16 bases between. The CDR3 sequence: CASSQDRGRDLETQYF. CDR3 in DNA: TGCGCCAGCAGCCAAGATCGGGGCAGGGACCTCGAGACCCAGTACTTC.

This clonotype showed up just a few times. The rearrangement joins TRBV9 to TRBJ2-3; D is perhaps TRBD2 (5 bases). This CDR3 contains 16 residues. Germline V gene data show CDR1 as SGDLS and CDR2 as YYNGEE. V lost 4 bases and J 6 bases, leaving 21 bases between the germline ends. The CDR3 loop reads CASSRFGLGMADTQYF. For the CDR3, the DNA is TGTGCCAGCAGCCGCTTCGGACTCGGTATGGCGGATACGCAGTATTTT.

The CDR3 DNA follows: TGCAGTGCTAGACCTCAGGGCCCCCGGGACTACGAGCAGTACTTC. Translating gives CSARPQGPRDYEQYF. The chain employs TRBV20-1 and TRBJ2-7; either TRBD1 or TRBD2 may supply D (5 bases each). CDR1 is DFQATT and CDR2 is SNEGSKA in the germline V gene (reference sequence). V was clipped by 2 bases and J by 3 bases, with 17 bases between them. CDR3 length: 15 residues.

V gene TRBV14 combines with J gene TRBJ2-7; TRBD1 aligns across 9 bases. The CDR3 has 17 residues. Trimming took 4 bases from V and 4 from J; bases not matched to a gene: 14. Per germline, CDR1 SGHDN and CDR2 FVKESK. For the CDR3, the DNA is TGTGCCAGCAGCCTCGCGGGACAGGGATTCTTAGGGTACGAGCAGTACTTC. Protein: CASSLAGQGFLGYEQYF.

This chain joins TRBV3-1 and TRBJ1-1, with 7 bases lining up with TRBD1. Trimming removed 7 bases from V and 5 bases from J; junction bases left unmatched: 10. The CDR3 has 14 amino acids. In germline, CDR1 is LGHDT, CDR2 YNNKEL (reference sequence). The CDR3 region is CASIHRGLGTEAFF. Written as DNA, the CDR3 is TGTGCCAGCATCCACAGGGGTTTGGGGACTGAAGCTTTCTTT.

This chain connects TRBV29-1 to TRBJ2-3, with a possible D match to TRBD2 (5 bases). Trimming shortened V by 8 bases and J by 6 bases, and 12 bases separated the two germline ends. The CDR3 runs 11 residues. Germline CDR1 and CDR2: SQVTM and ANQGSEA. Here the CDR3 DNA reads TGCAGCTTACACGAGGGCGATACGCAGTATTTT. Residues: CSLHEGDTQYF.

This clonotype was detected a few times. The chain links TRBV15 to TRBJ2-5; 10 positions agree with TRBD1. This CDR3 contains 15 residues. Germline V gene data show CDR1 as LNHNV and CDR2 as YYDKDF (reference sequence). The trim removed 7 bases at V and 0 bases at J, leaving 5 bases unmatched. The CDR3 nucleotides are TGTGCCACCAAACCGGGACAGGGGTACCAAGAGACCCAGTACTTC. It specifies CATKPGQGYQETQYF.

In its sample, this clonotype was seen a few times. This chain connects TRBV10-3 to TRBJ1-1, with D hard to call. This CDR3 is built from 13 residues. From germline, CDR1 is ENHRY and CDR2 SYGVKD. V lost 6 bases and J 4 bases, leaving 12 bases between the germline ends. This chain's CDR3 is CAISADDGTEAFF. As DNA, the CDR3 is TGTGCCATCAGCGCCGACGATGGCACTGAAGCTTTCTTT.

V and J are TRBV7-2 and TRBJ2-3, with 9 bases fitting TRBD2. V gave up 5 bases and J gave up 1 base; unmatched junction bases: 7. The CDR3 loop spans 16 amino acids. Germline-derived CDR1 and CDR2 are SGHTA and FQGNSA. DNA for the CDR3: TGTGCCAGCAGCGGTAGCGGGGGCCCCCGCACAGATACGCAGTATTTT. Encoded protein: CASSGSGGPRTDTQYF.

The chain joins TRBV5-1 to TRBJ2-2; D perhaps matches TRBD2 (6 bases). The length of the CDR3 is 17 residues. Germline CDR1 reads SGHRS; CDR2 reads YFSETQ. The V end lost 0 bases, the J end lost 1 base, and 13 bases lay between the germline ends. CDR3 protein: CASSLGRGSGNTGELFF. The CDR3 nucleotides read TGCGCCAGCAGCTTGGGTCGAGGTAGCGGGAACACCGGGGAGCTGTTTTTT.

V gene TRBV25-1 combines with J gene TRBJ2-3; D call uncertain. CDR1 and CDR2 from the germline V gene are MGHDK and SYGVNS. V lost 1 base, J lost 2 bases, and 10 bases lay in between. The CDR3 loop spans 15 amino acids. The chain's CDR3 is CASSESGGYTDTQYF. CDR3 coding DNA: TGTGCCAGCAGTGAATCCGGCGGTTACACAGATACGCAGTATTTT.

V and J are TRBV27 and TRBJ2-7; 8 nucleotides align to TRBD1. With V trimmed by 5 bases and J by 2 bases, 8 bases remained unmatched. Germline V gene sequence: CDR1 MNHEY, CDR2 SMNVEV (reference sequence). This CDR3 is built from 15 residues. This CDR3 is CASSEPGTGTYEQYF. CDR3 nucleotides: TGTGCCAGCAGTGAACCCGGGACAGGCACCTACGAGCAGTACTTC.

The chain combines TRBV7-9 with TRBJ1-1, with 7 bases that match TRBD1. Per the germline V gene, CDR1 is SEHNR and CDR2 is FQNEAQ (reference sequence). V shed 5 bases, J shed 5 bases, and the junction held 8 bases outside the gene matches. The CDR3 totals 14 residues. The DNA for the CDR3 is TGTGCCAGCAGCCCCATACAGGGGTTGACTGAAGCTTTCTTT. Translating gives CASSPIQGLTEAFF. Combining the CDR3 with reference TRBV7-9 and TRBJ1-1 gives the whole variable domain DTGVSQNPRHKITKRGQNVTFRCDPISEHNRLYWYRQTLGQGPEFLTYFQNEAQLEKSRLLSDRFSAERPKGSFSTLEIQRTEQGDSAMYLCASSPIQGLTEAFFGQGTRLTVV.